This is a list of T cell receptor beta chains from one sample in a study of radiotherapy plus CTLA-4 blockade in lung cancer. Sequenced by immunoSEQ multiplex PCR; TCRdb stores in-frame clones only, minus some. In the table there are 57,000 or so clones, around three quarters of which are singletons. The sample here was peripheral blood, taken from a patient treated with radiotherapy plus ipilimumab. The receptors come from a human donor with non-small cell lung cancer who had a complete response to radiotherapy plus ipilimumab. The CDR3 runs from the conserved cysteine through the conserved F or W. A D gene is named only where the DNA matches it firmly. Size is omitted from some rows. Given values are once, few, many or a class for expanded clones.

few | TRBJ2-3 | NA | TRBV11-3 | TGTGCCAGCAGCCGTGGCGGTCTAGCCCCTCATACGCAGTATTTT | CASSRGGLAPHTQYF
NA | TRBJ1-5 | NA | TRBV2 | TGTGCCAGCAGTGTAGGAACTGTGGGTAAGACCCAGCATTTT | CASSVGTVGKTQHF
NA | TRBJ2-7 | TRBD1 | TRBV10-1 | TGCGCCAGCAGTGAGTCGCCGGGACAGGGCTACGAGCAGTACTTC | CASSESPGQGYEQYF
NA | TRBJ2-7 | NA | TRBV29-1 | TGCAGCGTTGCGCAGGAATCCTACGAGCAGTACTTC | CSVAQESYEQYF
few | TRBJ1-3 | NA | TRBV18 | TGTGCCAGCTCTCCAAACGGAATAGACTCTGGAAACACCATATATTTT | CASSPNGIDSGNTIYF
NA | TRBJ2-2 | NA | TRBV5-4 | TGTGCCAGCAGCTTGACCGTTACCGGGGAGCTGTTTTTT | CASSLTVTGELFF
NA | TRBJ2-3 | TRBD1 | TRBV5-6 | TGTGCCAGCAGCCAGGGGGCTGTTGACACAGATACGCAGTATTTT | CASSQGAVDTDTQYF
NA | TRBJ2-5 | NA | TRBV30 | TGTGCCTGGGGCAGTGGAGAGACCCAGTACTTC | CAWGSGETQYF
few | TRBJ1-1 | NA | TRBV6-6 | TGTGCCAGCAGTTACTCGGGGGGTACTGAAGCTTTCTTT | CASSYSGGTEAFF
NA | TRBJ1-6 | TRBD1 | TRBV2 | TGTGCCAGCAGGGACTTTTTGGACAGGGGGTCACCCCTCCACTTT | CASRDFLDRGSPLHF
NA | TRBJ2-5 | NA | TRBV6-5 | TGTGCCAGCAGTTACGGGGGCAGAGAGACCCAGTACTTC | CASSYGGRETQYF
NA | TRBJ1-1 | NA | TRBV5-4 | TGTGCCAGCAGACACGGGGGTGGGACATGGGACACTGAAGCTTTCTTT | CASRHGGGTWDTEAFF
NA | TRBJ2-1 | TRBD1 | TRBV9 | TGTGCCAGCAGCCCGCGACAGGGGACGTCCTACAATGAGCAGTTCTTC | CASSPRQGTSYNEQFF
NA | TRBJ2-5 | TRBD2 | TRBV30 | TGTGCCTGGAGTGTACCGGGGGGAGGGGAGACCCAGTACTTC | CAWSVPGGGETQYF
NA | TRBJ2-2 | NA | TRBV5-4 | TGTGCCAGCAGCTTGGAGGGACAGAACACCGGGGAGCTGTTTTTT | CASSLEGQNTGELFF
few | TRBJ2-7 | NA | TRBV5-1 | TGCGCCAGTCAAACACAGCCTTTAGCCGTCTACGAGCAGTACTTC | CASQTQPLAVYEQYF
NA | TRBJ2-3 | TRBD2 | TRBV27 | TGTGCCAGCAGTTCCCCGGGACTAGCGGGAGGGACAGATACGCAGTATTTT | CASSSPGLAGGTDTQYF
NA | TRBJ1-1 | TRBD1 | TRBV6-6 | TGTGCCAGCATCAACTCCGGGACAGGGGTTGAAGCTTTCTTT | CASINSGTGVEAFF